This is a list of T cell receptor beta chains from one sample in a study of identical twins. TCRdb reprocessed the 5' RACE reads with MiXCR, giving one entry per CDR3 protein. The table includes about 530,000 distinct CDR3 sequences, around 20% detected once. The data also belong to a second study, concerning yellow fever vaccine responses in identical twins.

The sequenced sample was CD4+ T cells sorted from blood. The receptors shown here come from a young woman in good health. CDR3s include the opening cysteine and the closing phenylalanine or tryptophan. The order of the fields is D gene, J gene, clone size, V gene, CDR3 DNA, CDR3 protein. A D gene is named only where the DNA matches it firmly. Only some rows state a clone size, as once, few, many or a class for expanded clones.

>TRBD2|TRBJ2-2|few|TRBV11-2
TGTGCCAGCAGCCTTCGACTAGCGGGGGGGCTGGGGGAGCTGTTTTTT
CASSLRLAGGLGELFF
>NA|TRBJ2-2|NA|TRBV11-2
TGTGCCAGCAGCTTAGTCTGGACAGAAAACACCGGGGAGCTGTTTTTT
CASSLVWTENTGELFF
>TRBD2|TRBJ2-2|NA|TRBV11-2
TGTGCCAGCAGCTTAAAGTTCGGGGGGTTAAACACCGGGGAGCTGTTTTTT
CASSLKFGGLNTGELFF
>NA|TRBJ2-1|few|TRBV7-9
TGTGCCAGCAGCTTAGAGAGACTATTTTACAATGAGCAGTTCTTC
CASSLERLFYNEQFF
>NA|TRBJ2-5|few|TRBV10-1
TGCGCCAGCAGTCGAAACCTGGAGACCCAGTACTTC
CASSRNLETQYF
>NA|TRBJ2-1|NA|TRBV7-9
TGTGCCAGCAGCTTAGCCCAGAATGAGCAGTTCTTC
CASSLAQNEQFF
>NA|TRBJ2-2|few|TRBV28
TGTGCCAGCAGTCCGTCGATGGGGACCGGGGAGCTGTTTTTT
CASSPSMGTGELFF
>NA|TRBJ2-7|NA|TRBV20-1
TGCAGTGCTAGACTGGCGGGGACCTACGAGCAGTACTTC
CSARLAGTYEQYF
>TRBD1|TRBJ2-1|many|TRBV12-3/TRBV12-4
TGTGCCACCGGACAGGGTAATGAGCAGTTCTTC
CATGQGNEQFF
>NA|TRBJ2-2|few|TRBV7-3
TGTGCCAGCAGCTTAAGGGGGACCTCCAACACCGGGGAGCTGTTTTTT
CASSLRGTSNTGELFF
>NA|TRBJ2-1|few|TRBV4-1
TGCGCCAGCAGCCAAGCCACGGGAGTTGAGCAGTTCTTC
CASSQATGVEQFF
>TRBD1|TRBJ2-1|few|TRBV9
TGTGCCAGCAGCGGGTCTCCGGGACAGCCCTACAATGAGCAGTTCTTC
CASSGSPGQPYNEQFF
>TRBD1|TRBJ2-3|NA|TRBV12-3/TRBV12-4
TGTGCCAGCAGCTCCGGGACAGGGAGGACAGATACGCAGTATTTT
CASSSGTGRTDTQYF
>NA|TRBJ1-1|few|TRBV25-1
TGTGCCAGCAGCGGGTTTGGAAACATGAACACTGAAGCTTTCTTT
CASSGFGNMNTEAFF
>NA|TRBJ2-2|few|TRBV5-6
TGTGCCAGCAGCCAAGGGTGGGGGTACGCGAACACCGGGGAGCTGTTTTTT
CASSQGWGYANTGELFF
>NA|TRBJ2-2|many|TRBV12-3/TRBV12-4
TGTGCCAGCAGTTACAACACCGGGGAGCTGTTTTTT
CASSYNTGELFF
>NA|TRBJ2-3|NA|TRBV28
TGTGCCAGCAGTTCCATCGGAGGACCTTTCACAGATACGCAGTATTTT
CASSSIGGPFTDTQYF
>TRBD1|TRBJ2-7|few|TRBV12-3/TRBV12-4
TGTGCCAGCAGTCCGACAGGGGGCGCGGAGAGCGAGCAGTACTTC
CASSPTGGAESEQYF
>NA|TRBJ1-2|few|TRBV20-1
TGCAGTGCTAGAGATGGGCGTATGTATGGCTACACCTTC
CSARDGRMYGYTF
>NA|TRBJ2-3|NA|TRBV20-1
TGCAGTGCTAGGACGGACTACGCGGGGGCTGCAGATACGCAGTATTTT
CSARTDYAGAADTQYF
>TRBD2|TRBJ2-4|NA|TRBV2
TGTGCCAGCAGCGAGACTAGCGCCAGGAACATTCAGTACTTC
CASSETSARNIQYF
>NA|TRBJ1-1|few|TRBV7-9
TGTGCCAGCAGCTTAGTGGTACTGAACACTGAAGCTTTCTTT
CASSLVVLNTEAFF
>TRBD1|TRBJ1-1|NA|TRBV5-1
TGCGCCAGCAGCCAAGGGGGACAGCCGAGGACTGAAGCTTTCTTT
CASSQGGQPRTEAFF
>NA|TRBJ2-3|NA|TRBV7-9
TGTGCCAGCAGCCCTACCAGTCCCGAGGGCACAGATACGCAGTATTTT
CASSPTSPEGTDTQYF
>NA|TRBJ2-1|NA|TRBV20-1
TGCAGTGCTAGGGATCCCGCAGGGCTTTCCTACAATGAGCAGTTCTTC
CSARDPAGLSYNEQFF
>NA|TRBJ2-2|few|TRBV12-3/TRBV12-4
TGTGCCAGCAGTTTAATTGGAGGGAACACCGGGGAGCTGTTTTTT
CASSLIGGNTGELFF
>NA|TRBJ2-1|few|TRBV15
TGTGCCACCAGCACCCCCCGACTCAACAATGAGCAGTTCTTC
CATSTPRLNNEQFF
>TRBD2|TRBJ2-1|few|TRBV12-3/TRBV12-4
TGTGCCAGCAGGCCGTTCGCGGGAGCTTACAATGAGCAGTTCTTC
CASRPFAGAYNEQFF
>NA|TRBJ2-3|few|TRBV5-1
TGCGCCAGCAGCTTGTCCACGCACACAGATACGCAGTATTTT
CASSLSTHTDTQYF
>TRBD1|TRBJ2-7|NA|TRBV12-3/TRBV12-4
TGTGCCAGCAGTTTCTCTTTGGACAGGGGCTACGAGCAGTACTTC
CASSFSLDRGYEQYF
>NA|TRBJ2-3|NA|TRBV7-9
TGTGCCAGCAGCTTAGCTCAGAGCCCCGCCTTT
CASSLAQSPAF
>TRBD2|TRBJ2-1|NA|TRBV20-1
TGCAGTGCTAGACGGCCCTCGGGGGGCAATGAGCAGTTCTTC
CSARRPSGGNEQFF
>NA|TRBJ1-2|few|TRBV12-3/TRBV12-4
TGTGCCAGCAGTTTTCTACCCAAAACCAAACAGGGAGAGGGTTTGAATCGCTACACCTTC
CASSFLPKTKQGEGLNRYTF
>NA|TRBJ2-3|NA|TRBV6-5
TGTGCCAGCAGTTACTCGAAGCACCGTCCAGATACGCAGTATTTT
CASSYSKHRPDTQYF
>TRBD2|TRBJ2-1|few|TRBV5-4
TGTGCCAGCAGCTTGTCGGGAGGGAGCTATGAGCAGTTCTTC
CASSLSGGSYEQFF
>TRBD2|TRBJ2-1|NA|TRBV7-2
TGTGCCAGCAGCTCGCCACTCCGGGACTATACTTACAATGAGCAGTTCTTC
CASSSPLRDYTYNEQFF
>TRBD1|TRBJ1-1|NA|TRBV5-1
TGCGCCAGCAGCTTGGCTGCGGCCGGGACAGGGGGCACTGAAGCTTTCTTT
CASSLAAAGTGGTEAFF
>TRBD2|TRBJ2-1|few|TRBV2
TGTGCCAGCAGTTCACTAGCGGGAGGTGGCAATGAGCAGTTCTTC
CASSSLAGGGNEQFF
>TRBD2|TRBJ2-2|few|TRBV7-9
TGTGCCAGCAGCCGTCGCCCGGGAGGGCCCAGCACCGGGGAGCTGTTTTTT
CASSRRPGGPSTGELFF
>NA|TRBJ1-1|NA|TRBV12-3/TRBV12-4
TGTGCCAGCACCGACCCCCTCGTCCCTAACACTGAAGCTTTCTTT
CASTDPLVPNTEAFF
>NA|TRBJ2-5|NA|TRBV28
TGTGCCAGCAACCACTTCCGCTGTCAAGTCCAGTTCTACGGGCTGGAGACCCAGTACTTC
CASNHFRCQVQFYGLETQYF
>NA|TRBJ1-2|few|TRBV28
TGTGCCACTGGGACATTTGTTACTGGCTACACCTTC
CATGTFVTGYTF
>NA|TRBJ2-4|NA|TRBV6-5
TGTGCCAGTAGTTATCGGGAAAAAAACATTCAGTACTTC
CASSYREKNIQYF
>NA|TRBJ2-1|few|TRBV2
TGTGCCAGCAGTGTTTTGAATGAGCAGTTCTTC
CASSVLNEQFF
>NA|TRBJ1-1|NA|TRBV27
TGTGCCAGCAGTTTATCGTGGGTTGCCACTGAAGCTTTCTTT
CASSLSWVATEAFF
>TRBD2|TRBJ2-1|NA|TRBV5-1
TGCGCCAGCAGCTTGGTCCTAGCGGGAGAATATGGGCAGTTCTTC
CASSLVLAGEYGQFF
>TRBD2|TRBJ2-1|NA|TRBV3-1
TGTGCCAGCAGCCAAGCCCGACTAGCGGGTGTCTCCTACAATGAGCAGTTCTTC
CASSQARLAGVSYNEQFF
>TRBD1|TRBJ1-1|NA|TRBV10-3
TGTGCCACCCAGGGGGCGTCTGAAGCTTTCTTT
CATQGASEAFF
>TRBD2|TRBJ2-5|few|TRBV28
TGTGCCAGCAGGAGACTAGCGGGAGGGAGAGAGACCCAGTACTTC
CASRRLAGGRETQYF
>TRBD1|TRBJ1-6|few|TRBV9
TGTGCCAGCAGCGTAGAGGGGGCTAGTAATTCACCCCTCCACTTT
CASSVEGASNSPLHF
>NA|TRBJ2-4|NA|TRBV20-1
TGCAGTGGGGCGATCGGGAACGCCAAAAACATTCAGTACTTC
CSGAIGNAKNIQYF
>NA|TRBJ1-5|many|TRBV5-1
TGCGCCAGCAGCTTGGAAGGGGCCGGTCAGCCCCAGCATTTT
CASSLEGAGQPQHF
>NA|TRBJ2-7|NA|TRBV6-5
TGTGCCAGCAGTTTTGGACAGAGCTCCTACGAGCAGTACTTC
CASSFGQSSYEQYF
>NA|TRBJ2-5|few|TRBV2
TGTGCCAGCAGTCAACTGGGGGCAGCGGAGACCCAGTACTTC
CASSQLGAAETQYF
>NA|TRBJ2-1|many|TRBV5-1
TGCGCCAGCAGCTGGGGCGGTGAGCAGTTCTTC
CASSWGGEQFF
>NA|TRBJ2-2|few|TRBV12-3/TRBV12-4
TGTGCCAGCAGTTTACGCCGGACCGGGGAGCTGTTTTTT
CASSLRRTGELFF